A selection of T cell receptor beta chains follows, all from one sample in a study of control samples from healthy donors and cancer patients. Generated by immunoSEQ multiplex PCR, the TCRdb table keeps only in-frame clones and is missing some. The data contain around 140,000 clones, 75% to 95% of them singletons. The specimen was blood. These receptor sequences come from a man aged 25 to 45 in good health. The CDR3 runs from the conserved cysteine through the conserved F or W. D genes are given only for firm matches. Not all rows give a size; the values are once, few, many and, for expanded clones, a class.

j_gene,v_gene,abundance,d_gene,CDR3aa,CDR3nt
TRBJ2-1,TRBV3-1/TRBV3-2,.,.,CASSQGAGASSYNEQFF,TGTGCCAGCAGCCAAGGTGCCGGGGCGAGCTCCTACAATGAGCAGTTCTTC
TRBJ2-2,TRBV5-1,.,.,CASSFGGQLLNTGELFF,TGCGCCAGCAGCTTCGGCGGACAGCTTCTCAACACCGGGGAGCTGTTTTTT
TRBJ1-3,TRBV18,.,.,CASSPEGYGNTIYF,TGTGCCAGCTCACCGGAAGGATATGGAAACACCATATATTTT
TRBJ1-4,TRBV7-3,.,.,CASPGKGKLFF,TGTGCCAGCCCTGGGAAGGGAAAACTGTTTTTT
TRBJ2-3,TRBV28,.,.,CASSFVQGGDTQYF,TGTGCCAGCAGTTTCGTCCAGGGGGGCGATACGCAGTATTTT
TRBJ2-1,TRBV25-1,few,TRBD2,CASSESSGGLNNEQFF,TGTGCCAGCAGTGAGTCTAGCGGGGGCCTTAACAATGAGCAGTTCTTC
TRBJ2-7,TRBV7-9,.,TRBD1,CASSPRKDRDEQYF,TGTGCCAGCAGCCCGAGAAAAGACAGGGACGAGCAGTACTTC
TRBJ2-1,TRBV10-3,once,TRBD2,CAIRDSGGSYNEQFF,TGTGCCATCAGGGATAGCGGGGGGTCCTACAATGAGCAGTTCTTC
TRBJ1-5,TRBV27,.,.,CASSLSSNQPQHF,TGTGCCAGCAGTTTATCGAGCAATCAGCCCCAGCATTTT
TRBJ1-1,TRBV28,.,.,CASSSPSGHLTVNTEAFF,TGTGCCAGCAGTTCCCCCTCGGGACATTTGACGGTGAACACTGAAGCTTTCTTT
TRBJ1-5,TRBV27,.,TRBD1,CASRDRGKQPQHF,TGTGCCAGCAGGGACAGGGGGAAACAGCCCCAGCATTTT
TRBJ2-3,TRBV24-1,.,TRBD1,CATRGEGTGPVTDTQYF,TGTGCCACCAGAGGGGAGGGGACAGGGCCGGTAACAGATACGCAGTATTTT
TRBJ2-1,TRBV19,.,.,CARQGFGYNEQFF,TGTGCCAGACAGGGTTTTGGGTACAATGAGCAGTTCTTC
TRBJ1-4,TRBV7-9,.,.,CASSLGQIEKLFF,TGTGCCAGCAGCCTCGGACAGATTGAAAAACTGTTTTTT
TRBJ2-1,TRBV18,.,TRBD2,CASSPSGGAGNEQFF,TGTGCCAGCTCACCAAGCGGGGGGGCAGGGAATGAGCAGTTCTTC
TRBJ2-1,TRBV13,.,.,CASSLGRGASYNEQFF,TGTGCCAGCAGCTTAGGTCGGGGGGCGTCCTACAATGAGCAGTTCTTC
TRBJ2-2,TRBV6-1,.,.,CASSEEAPTNTGELFF,TGTGCCAGCAGTGAAGAGGCCCCTACGAACACCGGGGAGCTGTTTTTT
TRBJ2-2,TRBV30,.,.,CAWTVRTGELFF,TGTGCCTGGACTGTAAGGACCGGGGAGCTGTTTTTT
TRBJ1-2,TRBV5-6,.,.,CASSLTRIRYGYTF,TGTGCCAGCAGCTTAACCAGGATTCGCTATGGCTACACCTTC
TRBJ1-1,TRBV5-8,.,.,CASSSDPAGTEAFF,TGTGCCAGCAGCTCGGATCCGGCGGGCACTGAAGCTTTCTTT
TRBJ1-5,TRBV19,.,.,CASSIGGGPQHF,TGTGCCAGTAGTATAGGCGGTGGGCCCCAGCATTTT
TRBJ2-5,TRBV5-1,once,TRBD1,CASSPRQGAGSGTQYF,TGCGCCAGCAGCCCGCGACAGGGGGCGGGTTCGGGGACCCAGTACTTC
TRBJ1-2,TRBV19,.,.,CASSIAGYGGDGYTF,TGTGCCAGTAGTATAGCGGGTTACGGAGGGGATGGCTACACCTTC
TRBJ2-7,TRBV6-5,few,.,CASSYSFQGTYEQYF,TGTGCCAGCAGTTACTCCTTTCAGGGGACCTACGAGCAGTACTTC
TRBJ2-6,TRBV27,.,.,CASSPLPTGYGANVLTF,TGTGCCAGCAGTCCCCTACCAACAGGGTACGGGGCCAACGTCCTGACTTTC
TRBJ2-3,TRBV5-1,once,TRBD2,CASSEGTSFGTDTQYF,TGCGCCAGCAGCGAAGGGACTAGCTTTGGGACAGATACGCAGTATTTT
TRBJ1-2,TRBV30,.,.,CAWSVLAGGYTF,TGTGCCTGGAGTGTACTTGCGGGGGGCTACACCTTC
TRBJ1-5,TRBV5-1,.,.,CASSEGPYSNQPQHF,TGCGCCAGCAGCGAAGGGCCCTATAGCAATCAGCCCCAGCATTTT
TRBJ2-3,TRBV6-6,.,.,CASRSQLGDTQYF,TGTGCCAGCAGAAGCCAACTAGGAGATACGCAGTATTTT
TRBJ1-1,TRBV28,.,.,CASQPTGLMAEAFF,TGTGCCAGTCAACCAACAGGGCTGATGGCTGAAGCTTTCTTT
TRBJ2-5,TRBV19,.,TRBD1,CASSRAGQGGSETQYF,TGTGCCAGTAGTAGAGCGGGACAGGGGGGGAGCGAGACCCAGTACTTC
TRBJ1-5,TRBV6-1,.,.,CASSERYNQPQHF,TGTGCCAGCAGTGAAAGATACAATCAGCCCCAGCATTTT
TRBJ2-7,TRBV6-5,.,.,CASSPPSYEQYF,TGTGCCAGCAGTCCCCCCTCCTACGAGCAGTACTTC
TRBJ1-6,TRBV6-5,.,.,CASGGSRTSPLHF,TGTGCCAGCGGGGGGAGCAGGACTTCACCCCTCCACTTT
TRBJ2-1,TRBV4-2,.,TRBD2,CASSQVAGGRVNEQFF,TGTGCCAGCAGCCAAGTAGCGGGGGGGCGTGTCAATGAGCAGTTCTTC
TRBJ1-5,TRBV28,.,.,CASNLRGVGNQPQHF,TGTGCCAGCAACCTGAGGGGAGTGGGCAATCAGCCCCAGCATTTT
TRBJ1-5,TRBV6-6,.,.,CASTQGRNQPQHF,TGTGCCAGCACCCAGGGTCGCAATCAGCCCCAGCATTTT
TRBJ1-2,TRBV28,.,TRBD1,CASSLGQLYGYTF,TGTGCCAGCAGTTTGGGACAGTTATATGGCTACACCTTC
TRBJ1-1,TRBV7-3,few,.,CASSFGGGTEAFF,TGTGCCAGCAGCTTCGGAGGGGGCACTGAAGCTTTCTTT
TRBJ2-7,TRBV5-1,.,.,CASSFGQMREQYF,TGCGCCAGCAGCTTCGGACAGATGAGGGAGCAGTACTTC
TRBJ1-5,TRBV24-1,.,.,CATSASQVQPQHF,TGTGCCACCAGTGCCTCCCAAGTTCAGCCCCAGCATTTT
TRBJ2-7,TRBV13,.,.,CASSLFRGSLSYEQYF,TGTGCCAGCAGCTTATTTCGGGGTTCCCTATCCTACGAGCAGTACTTC
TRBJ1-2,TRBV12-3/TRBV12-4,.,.,CASSLASNYGYTF,TGTGCCAGCAGTTTAGCGAGCAACTATGGCTACACCTTC
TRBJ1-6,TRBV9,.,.,CASSVARDNSPLHF,TGTGCCAGCAGCGTAGCACGGGATAATTCACCCCTCCACTTT
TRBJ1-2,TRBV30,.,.,CAWSVPGATNYGYTF,TGTGCCTGGAGTGTACCCGGGGCTACTAACTATGGCTACACCTTC
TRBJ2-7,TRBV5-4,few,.,CASSFGDYEQYF,TGTGCCAGCAGCTTCGGGGACTACGAGCAGTACTTC
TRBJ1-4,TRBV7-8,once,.,CASSLGGPEKLFF,TGTGCCAGCAGCTTAGGAGGGCCAGAAAAACTGTTTTTT
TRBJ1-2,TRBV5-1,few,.,CASSLGAAANYGYTF,TGCGCCAGCAGCTTGGGTGCTGCCGCTAACTATGGCTACACCTTC
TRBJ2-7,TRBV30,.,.,CAWSGTRGPSYEQYF,TGTGCCTGGAGTGGGACTCGGGGGCCCTCCTACGAGCAGTACTTC
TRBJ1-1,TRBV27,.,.,CASSRAGGTEAFF,TGTGCCAGCAGCCGGGCGGGAGGCACTGAAGCTTTCTTT
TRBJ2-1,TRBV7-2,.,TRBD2,CASSPGSSGGNEQFF,TGTGCCAGCAGCCCGGGGTCTAGCGGGGGTAATGAGCAGTTCTTC
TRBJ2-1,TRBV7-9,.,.,CASSLVHLLLSGNEQFF,TGTGCCAGCAGCTTAGTCCACCTTCTCCTATCCGGCAATGAGCAGTTCTTC